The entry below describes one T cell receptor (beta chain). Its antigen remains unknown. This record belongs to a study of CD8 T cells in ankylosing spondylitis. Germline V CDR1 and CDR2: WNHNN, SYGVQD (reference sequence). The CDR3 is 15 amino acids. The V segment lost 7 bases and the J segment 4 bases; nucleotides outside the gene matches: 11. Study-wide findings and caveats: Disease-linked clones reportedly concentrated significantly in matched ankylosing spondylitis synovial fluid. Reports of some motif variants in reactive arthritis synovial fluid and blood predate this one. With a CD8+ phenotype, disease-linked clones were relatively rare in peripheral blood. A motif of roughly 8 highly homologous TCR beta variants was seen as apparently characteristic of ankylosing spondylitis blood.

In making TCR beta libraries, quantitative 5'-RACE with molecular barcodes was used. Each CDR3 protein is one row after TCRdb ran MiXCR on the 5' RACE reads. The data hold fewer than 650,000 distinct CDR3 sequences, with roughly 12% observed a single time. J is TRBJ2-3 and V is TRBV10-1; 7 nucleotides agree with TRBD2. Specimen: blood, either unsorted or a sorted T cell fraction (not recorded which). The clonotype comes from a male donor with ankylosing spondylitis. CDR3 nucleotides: TGCGCCAGCACTTCTACGCGGGAGAGTGCAGATACGCAGTATTTT. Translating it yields CASTSTRESADTQYF.